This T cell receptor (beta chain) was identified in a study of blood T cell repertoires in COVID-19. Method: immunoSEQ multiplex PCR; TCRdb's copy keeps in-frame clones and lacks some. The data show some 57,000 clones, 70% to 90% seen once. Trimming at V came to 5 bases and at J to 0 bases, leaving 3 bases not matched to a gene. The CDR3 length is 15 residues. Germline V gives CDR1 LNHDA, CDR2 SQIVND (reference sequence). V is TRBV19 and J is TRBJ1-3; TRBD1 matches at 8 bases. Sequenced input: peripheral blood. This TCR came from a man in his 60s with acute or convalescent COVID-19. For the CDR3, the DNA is TGTGCCAGTAGTTTGGGACAGGACTCTGGAAACACCATATATTTT. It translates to CASSLGQDSGNTIYF. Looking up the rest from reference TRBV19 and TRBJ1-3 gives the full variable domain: DGGITQSPKYLFRKEGQNVTLSCEQNLNHDAMYWYRQDPGQGLRLIYYSQIVNDFQKGDIAEGYSVSREKKESFPLTVTSAQKNPTAFYLCASSLGQDSGNTIYFGEGSWLTVV.